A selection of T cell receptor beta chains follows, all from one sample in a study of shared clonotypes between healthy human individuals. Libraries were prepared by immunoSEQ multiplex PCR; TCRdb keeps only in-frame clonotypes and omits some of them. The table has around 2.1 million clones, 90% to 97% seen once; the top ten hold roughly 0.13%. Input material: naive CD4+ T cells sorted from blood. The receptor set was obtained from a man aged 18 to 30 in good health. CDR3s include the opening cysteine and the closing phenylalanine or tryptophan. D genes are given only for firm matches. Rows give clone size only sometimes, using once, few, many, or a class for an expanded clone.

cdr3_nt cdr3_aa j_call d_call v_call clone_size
TGTGCCAGCAGAGGTATATTTCTAACTGCTAACACCGGGGAGCTGTTTTTT CASRGIFLTANTGELFF TRBJ2-2 - TRBV27 -
TGTGCCAGTAGTTCCGGGACGGAGTATAATTCACCCCTCCACTTT CASSSGTEYNSPLHF TRBJ1-6 - TRBV19 -
TGTGCCAGCAGTGCAGCGGCGGGGAGAACGAACACCGGGGAGCTGTTTTTT CASSAAAGRTNTGELFF TRBJ2-2 - TRBV28 -
TGTGCCAGCAGTCATCCGGGACAGGGTTACGAGCAGTACTTC CASSHPGQGYEQYF TRBJ2-7 TRBD1 TRBV6-1 -
TGTGCCAGCAGTTACTCTACGGGAGAGGTCCTCTACGAGCAGTACTTC CASSYSTGEVLYEQYF TRBJ2-7 - TRBV6-5 once
TGTGCCTGGAGTGTAGCGGGAGGAAGTGAGCAGTTCTTC CAWSVAGGSEQFF TRBJ2-1 TRBD2 TRBV30 -
TGTGCCAGCATGGACAGACCAAGCAATCAGCCCCAGCATTTT CASMDRPSNQPQHF TRBJ1-5 - TRBV6-1 -
TGTGCCAGCAGCTTAGGCCCGGGACACAACACCGGGGAGCTGTTTTTT CASSLGPGHNTGELFF TRBJ2-2 - TRBV11-2 -
TGTGCCAGCAGCAACAGTCAGGGACGCAATCAGCCCCAGCATTTT CASSNSQGRNQPQHF TRBJ1-5 - TRBV6-5 -
TGTGCCAGCAGCTTCGTCTTCGGGTTCCAAGAGACCCAGTACTTC CASSFVFGFQETQYF TRBJ2-5 - TRBV11-2 -
TGTGCCAGCAGGGACAGAACCTACGAGCAGTACTTC CASRDRTYEQYF TRBJ2-7 - TRBV6-5 -